The TCR beta chain under discussion was sequenced for a study of beta chain features in type 1 diabetes. Findings and caveats of the study: Insertion counts at VDJ junctions were lower in type 1 diabetes patients, who also showed more deletions there. Among patients with Type 1 diabetes, TCRB CDR3s were moderately but significantly shorter in every one of the four CD4+ subsets.

The sample holds a few counts of this clone. Its antigen is undetermined. Reverse transcription of all isolated RNA meant that expressed TCRB transcripts were sequenced. Produced via immunoSEQ multiplex PCR; TCRdb's table is partial and in-frame only. Of fewer than 350,000 clones in the sample, roughly 15% were seen once. Germline CDR1 reads MNHEY; CDR2 reads SMNVEV (reference sequence). The CDR3 sequence is 13 residues long. With 3 bases removed from V and 5 bases from J, the gap between germline ends came to 10 bases. Every donor provided one heparinised blood draw, which averaged about 116 mL. Sorted CD4+ subsets: naive, central memory, regulatory, stem cell-like memory (CD45RO/CCR7/CD25/CD127/CD95/CD27 panel).

The sequence was obtained from a young man with type 1 diabetes. Specimen: naive CD4+ T cells from blood. This rearrangement joins TRBV27 to TRBJ1-1, with TRBD1 as a possible D gene (5 bases). The CDR3, as DNA: TGTGCCAGCAGTTTGTTCAGGGAAACTGAAGCTTTCTTT. Protein sequence: CASSLFRETEAFF.